This T cell receptor beta chain was recorded in a study of control samples from healthy donors and cancer patients. Sequencing was performed with immunoSEQ multiplex PCR; in TCRdb, only in-frame clones are kept and a portion is missing. The sample consists of about 120,000 clones, 80% to 90% of them appearing once. The trim removed 0 bases at V and 6 bases at J, leaving 4 bases unmatched. Germline assignment: CDR1 SGHRS and CDR2 YFSETQ. The CDR3 runs 15 residues. The sequenced sample consisted of PBMCs. The clonotype originates from a woman between 45 and 65 years old with colorectal cancer. V usage is TRBV5-1 and J usage is TRBJ2-2; 8 bases are a match to TRBD1. In DNA, the CDR3 is TGCGCCAGCAGCTTGGGGTCAGGGGGCTCCGGGGAGCTGTTTTTT. Translation gives CASSLGSGGSGELFF.